What follows are 29 T cell receptor beta chains derived from one specimen sequenced in a study of blood T cell repertoires in COVID-19. Clones were sequenced by immunoSEQ multiplex PCR, and TCRdb holds only the in-frame ones, with some missing. The sample yields under 200,000 clones, under 90% seen once. Sequenced sample: peripheral blood. Receptor source: a woman in her 70s with COVID-19, enrolled during active disease.

This clone showed up just a few times. This chain links TRBV10-3 with TRBJ1-6; D is possibly TRBD1 (6 bases). The germline V gene encodes CDR1 ENHRY and CDR2 SYGVKD. The CDR3 is made up of 12 amino acids. Trimming removed 2 bases at V and 14 bases at J, with 10 bases between. The CDR3 protein is CAISETGLTLHF. CDR3 coding DNA: TGTGCCATCAGTGAGACAGGGCTGACCCTCCACTTT.

The rearrangement uses TRBV19 and TRBJ1-1; possible D gene TRBD1, 6 bases. Germline assignment: CDR1 LNHDA and CDR2 SQIVND (reference sequence). CDR3 length: 13 residues. Trimming pared 5 bases from V and 8 bases from J, leaving 15 bases between. This chain's CDR3 is CASSVIGGWEAFF. The CDR3 coding sequence is TGTGCCAGTAGTGTTATAGGGGGTTGGGAAGCTTTCTTT.

The J gene is TRBJ2-5, the V gene TRBV29-1; D remains ambiguous. This CDR3 has 10 residues. The germline V gene has CDR1 SQVTM and CDR2 ANQGSEA. V was clipped by 6 bases and J by 3 bases, with 5 bases between them. The CDR3 is CSVREETQYF. The CDR3 DNA is TGCAGCGTACGGGAAGAGACCCAGTACTTC. The full variable domain, in which reference TRBV29-1 and TRBJ2-5 provide the parts outside the CDR3, is SAVISQKPSRDICQRGTSLTIQCQVDSQVTMMFWYRQQPGQSLTLIATANQGSEATYESGFVIDKFPISRPNLTFSTLTVSNMSPEDSSIYLCSVREETQYFGPGTRLLVL.

This sequence joins TRBV5-4 and TRBJ2-5; 7 bases agree with TRBD1. The germline V gene has CDR1 SGHNT and CDR2 YYREEE (reference sequence). Trimming removed 4 bases from V and 2 bases from J; junction bases left unmatched: 5. The CDR3 runs to 14 residues. Here the CDR3 reads CASSIGGQQETQYF. The DNA for the CDR3 is TGTGCCAGCAGCATTGGGGGACAGCAAGAGACCCAGTACTTC.

The rearrangement uses TRBV4-1 and TRBJ2-4; 16 positions match TRBD2. This CDR3 contains 17 residues. V lost 4 bases to trimming and J lost 12 bases; unmatched junction nucleotides: 12. The germline V gene encodes CDR1 MGHRA and CDR2 YSYEKL. CDR3 nucleotide sequence: TGCGCCAGCAGCCCGAGAGCACCCGGGACTAGCGGGAGGGGTCAGTACTTC. This sequence encodes CASSPRAPGTSGRGQYF.

This clone was picked up one time. V gene TRBV2 combines with J gene TRBJ2-5; 8 bases map to TRBD2. The V gene end was trimmed by 6 bases and the J gene end by 9 bases; junction bases not matched to a gene: 9. The CDR3 covers 13 residues. Germline V gives CDR1 SNHLY, CDR2 FYNNEI. DNA of the CDR3: TGTGCCAGCAGCCGGGGGGGGGCGGTGGCCCAGTACTTC. This codes for CASSRGGAVAQYF.

The chain carries TRBV11-3 and TRBJ2-6; D perhaps matches TRBD2 (5 bases). CDR1 and CDR2 (germline): SGHNT, YENEEA. The germline V and J ends were trimmed by 4 bases and 0 bases, with 19 bases remaining between them. This CDR3 contains 19 residues. CDR3 sequence reads: CASSSRGGTRNSGANVLTF. The CDR3 DNA sequence: TGTGCCAGCAGCTCACGTGGAGGCACCAGAAACTCTGGGGCCAACGTCCTGACTTTC.

The chain carries TRBV6-1 and TRBJ2-5; 7 bases align to TRBD1. Germline V gene sequence: CDR1 MNHNS, CDR2 SASEGT. The CDR3 has 16 amino acids. V shed 4 bases and J 5 bases; nucleotides not matched to a gene: 13. CDR3 nucleotide sequence: TGTGCCAGCAGTGCCCTCGGACAGGCCGTAGGGGAGACCCAGTACTTC. Encoded protein: CASSALGQAVGETQYF.

This clone appeared a single time. V and J are TRBV19 and TRBJ1-2, with 7 bases fitting TRBD1. CDR1 is LNHDA and CDR2 is SQIVND in the germline V gene (reference sequence). J was trimmed by 2 bases and V by 5 bases; bases with no gene match: 8. CDR3 size: 15 residues. The CDR3 DNA is TGTGCCAGTAGTGCCATGGGACAGCCCAACTATGGCTACACCTTC. Encoded protein: CASSAMGQPNYGYTF.

CDR3 nucleotides: TGTGCCAGCAGCTTAGGTGCTAGCGTTACCTACAATGAGCAGTTCTTC. It specifies CASSLGASVTYNEQFF. This chain joins TRBV7-8 and TRBJ2-1; D possibly corresponds to TRBD2 (6 bases). The ends were cut back, 1 base at V and 2 bases at J, with 12 bases in the middle. The CDR3 totals 16 residues. Germline V lookup: CDR1 SGHVS, CDR2 FQNEAQ.

This clone has just a few counts. The chain carries TRBV5-1 and TRBJ1-5, with a weak D call TRBD1 (6 bases). This CDR3 has 13 amino acids. V was cut by 1 base and J by 10 bases, with 12 bases left in between. Germline V gene sequence: CDR1 SGHRS, CDR2 YFSETQ. The CDR3 protein is CASSLTGSHPQHF. The CDR3 DNA is TGCGCCAGCAGCTTGACAGGGAGTCACCCCCAGCATTTT.

This chain joins TRBV10-3 and TRBJ2-7, with 10 bases matching TRBD2. Germline CDR1 is ENHRY and CDR2 is SYGVKD. The CDR3 extends over 20 amino acids. V gave up 7 bases and J gave up 6 bases; unmatched junction bases: 27. This CDR3 reads CAIMDPRQGRQREGAVEQYF. CDR3 bases: TGTGCCATCATGGACCCCCGACAGGGGCGACAGCGGGAGGGCGCGGTCGAGCAGTACTTC.

The CDR3 DNA sequence: TGTGCCAGCAGTGAATGGCAGTACGAGCAGTACGTC. Translation: CASSEWQYEQYV. The gene calls are TRBV6-1 and TRBJ2-7, with D uncertain. V lost 2 bases to trimming and J lost 4 bases, with 6 bases between them. The V gene's germline CDR1 is MNHNS and CDR2 SASEGT. The CDR3 length is 12 residues.

The CDR3 reads CASSIDQASGEAFF. The DNA for the CDR3 is TGTGCCAGTAGTATAGATCAGGCAAGCGGGGAAGCTTTCTTT. This sequence joins TRBV19 and TRBJ1-1, with D uncertain. The CDR3 sequence is 14 residues long. Trimming took 0 bases from V and 8 from J, leaving 13 bases between them. Germline values: CDR1 LNHDA, CDR2 SQIVND (reference sequence).

The chain employs TRBV7-2 and TRBJ1-1; maybe TRBD1 (5 bases). The germline gives CDR1 SGHTA, CDR2 FQGNSA. The CDR3 is made up of 11 amino acids. V lost 4 bases and J 7 bases, leaving 7 bases between the germline ends. In nucleotides, the CDR3 is TGTGCCAGCAGCTATGGACATGAAGCTTTCTTT. It codes for CASSYGHEAFF.

The chain couples TRBV3-1 (or the pseudogene TRBV3-2) to TRBJ1-3; D unclear. This CDR3 is 14 amino acids long. The germline V gene has CDR1 LGHDT and CDR2 YNNKEL (reference sequence). V gave up 4 bases and J gave up 4 bases, with 11 bases separating them. Here the CDR3 DNA reads TGTGCCAGCAGCCCGATCGCGTTGGGAAACACCATATATTTT. The encoded protein is CASSPIALGNTIYF.

V is TRBV7-2 and J is TRBJ2-7, with 7 bases identical to TRBD1. J lost 1 base, V lost 5 bases, and 5 bases had no gene match. The CDR3 totals 14 residues. Germline assignment: CDR1 SGHTA and CDR2 FQGNSA. CDR3 sequence: CASSVRDRSYEQYV. The CDR3 nucleotides are TGTGCCAGCAGCGTCCGGGACAGATCCTACGAGCAGTACGTC.

Turning to this clone: Different DNA sequences within this sample yield the same CDR3. The V and J genes are TRBV6-5 and TRBJ1-1, with no clear D. Looked up from germline, CDR1 is MNHEY and CDR2 is SVGAGI. This CDR3 has 11 residues. V was shortened by 8 bases and J by 1 base, with 5 bases between the two germline ends. As DNA, the CDR3 is TGTGCCAGCGGCCGGAACACTGAAGCTTTCTTT. As protein: CASGRNTEAFF.

In regard to this clone: The junction does not match germline at one end; this may be a read error. The chain joins TRBV5-6 to TRBJ2-1; 9 positions match TRBD1. CDR3 length: 13 residues. CDR1 is SGHDT, CDR2 YYEEEE, per germline. DNA of the CDR3: TGTGCCAGCAGCTTTGAGCCCGGGACAGGGCGGATCTTC. Its translation: CASSFEPGTGRIF.

V is TRBV5-1 and J is TRBJ2-3; maybe TRBD1 (5 bases). The V gene's germline CDR1 is SGHRS and CDR2 YFSETQ. The CDR3 length is 15 residues. V was shortened by 0 bases and J by 2 bases, with 10 bases between the two germline ends. The CDR3 here is CASSLADRDTDTQYF. CDR3 in DNA: TGCGCCAGCAGCTTGGCCGACAGAGACACAGATACGCAGTATTTT. The entire variable domain, with the rest obtained from reference TRBV5-1 and TRBJ2-3, is as follows: KAGVTQTPRYLIKTRGQQVTLSCSPISGHRSVSWYQQTPGQGLQFLFEYFSETQRNKGNFPGRFSGRQFSNSRSEMNVSTLELGDSALYLCASSLADRDTDTQYFGPGTRLTVL.

The chain recombines TRBV18 with TRBJ2-7; TRBD2 matches 10 bases. The germline CDR1 and CDR2 sequences are KGHSH and LQKENI. V gave up 6 bases and J gave up 3 bases; unmatched junction bases: 14. CDR3 size: 17 residues. This CDR3 is CASSLGTSARGVYEQYF. The CDR3 DNA reads as TGTGCCAGCTCGCTTGGGACTAGCGCCAGGGGGGTCTACGAGCAGTACTTC.

The chain employs TRBV15 and TRBJ2-3; 8 bases are shared with TRBD2. J was trimmed by 3 bases and V by 0 bases; bases with no gene match: 2. The CDR3 sequence is 15 residues long. In germline, CDR1 is LNHNV, CDR2 YYDKDF (reference sequence). CDR3 loop: CATSRETSATDTQYF. The CDR3 DNA is TGTGCCACCAGCAGAGAGACTAGCGCTACAGATACGCAGTATTTT. Based on the CDR3 plus reference TRBV15 and TRBJ2-3, the full variable domain is DAMVIQNPRYQVTQFGKPVTLSCSQTLNHNVMYWYQQKSSQAPKLLFHYYDKDFNNEADTPDNFQSRRPNTSFCFLDIRSPGLGDTAMYLCATSRETSATDTQYFGPGTRLTVL.

The chain uses TRBV30 and TRBJ2-2; 9 bases match TRBD2. V trimming: 0 bases; J trimming: 4 bases; junction bases outside the gene matches: 6. The CDR3 length is 16 residues. The germline gives CDR1 GTSNPN, CDR2 SVGIG (reference sequence). CDR3: CAWSVRSGGPTGELFF. The CDR3 DNA reads as TGTGCCTGGAGTGTACGAAGCGGGGGGCCCACCGGGGAGCTGTTTTTT.

This sequence joins TRBV10-2 and TRBJ2-3, with 8 bases lining up with TRBD2. The length of the CDR3 is 13 residues. Germline V gene sequence: CDR1 WSHSY, CDR2 SAAADI. The ends lost 8 bases at V and 5 bases at J; junction bases unmatched: 6. The CDR3 loop reads CASHGLAGDTQYF. The CDR3 coding sequence is TGCGCCAGCCACGGACTAGCCGGAGATACGCAGTATTTT.

The genes are TRBV7-3 and TRBJ2-1; 7 nucleotides match TRBD2. The ends lost 4 bases at V and 0 bases at J; junction bases unmatched: 9. CDR3 length: 17 amino acids. Germline-derived CDR1 and CDR2 are SGHTA and FQGTGA. The CDR3 spells CASSSPRGDISYNEQFF. In DNA, the CDR3 is TGTGCCAGCAGCTCCCCCCGGGGGGATATCTCCTACAATGAGCAGTTCTTC.

This chain uses TRBV27 with TRBJ2-3, with 10 bases lining up with TRBD1. J gave up 3 bases and V 2 bases, and 2 bases lay outside the gene matches. Germline CDR1 is MNHEY and CDR2 is SMNVEV (reference sequence). The CDR3 spans 15 residues. CDR3 in amino acids: CASSLTDRGTDTQYF. In nucleotides, the CDR3 is TGTGCCAGCAGTTTAACGGACAGGGGGACAGATACGCAGTATTTT.

The genes are TRBV7-8 and TRBJ2-3; 10 bases are shared with TRBD1. The J segment lost 5 bases and the V segment lost 3 bases, leaving 8 bases of the junction unmatched. This CDR3 is 16 amino acids long. Per the germline V gene, CDR1 is SGHVS and CDR2 is FQNEAQ. The CDR3 sequence: CASSFGDRGPVDTQYF. CDR3 bases: TGTGCCAGCAGCTTCGGTGACAGGGGGCCGGTAGATACGCAGTATTTT.

The chain uses TRBV3-1 (or the pseudogene TRBV3-2) and TRBJ2-7; TRBD2 matches 7 bases. J lost 4 bases, V lost 0 bases, and 3 bases had no gene match. The length of the CDR3 is 14 residues. Germline CDR1 reads LGHDT; CDR2 reads YNNKEL (reference sequence). Here the CDR3 DNA reads TGTGCCAGCAGCCAAGACGCAGCGGGGTACGAGCAGTACTTC. Protein product: CASSQDAAGYEQYF.

This chain links TRBV29-1 with TRBJ2-7, with TRBD1 identical over 7 bases. The CDR3 contains 11 residues. J gave up 6 bases and V 8 bases, and 7 bases lay outside the gene matches. Germline V CDR1 and CDR2: SQVTM, ANQGSEA. The CDR3 loop reads CSYLQGSEQYF. The CDR3 DNA sequence: TGCAGCTACCTACAGGGGAGCGAGCAGTACTTC.